This T cell receptor (beta chain) came from a study of blood T cell repertoires in COVID-19. Study background: Samples came from the United States, Italy and Spain, spanning acute and convalescent COVID-19. PBMCs, B-cell-depleted T cells, or T cells provided the cDNA or gDNA that made up the material.

In germline, CDR1 is MGHDK, CDR2 SYGVNS. This CDR3 contains 16 residues. Trimming took 7 bases from V and 3 from J; bases not matched to a gene: 11. Study processing details: Estimation of nucleated cell counts was performed using reference gene primer amplification. Data came from immunoSEQ multiplex PCR; TCRdb stores just in-frame clones and leaves some out. The V and J calls and the clone size are those of that table, but D and trimming were determined from the DNA. This sample has 140,000 to 150,000 clones, with around nine tenths found just once. Sequenced: peripheral blood. This chain joins TRBV25-1 and TRBJ1-1; TRBD1 agrees at 10 bases. The clonotype comes from a human donor in a cohort sampled during active COVID-19. The CDR3 loop is CASTPPRTGGYTEAFF. DNA for the CDR3: TGTGCCAGCACCCCTCCCCGGACAGGGGGGTACACTGAAGCTTTCTTT.